This T cell receptor (beta chain) comes out of a study of T cell clonality in common variable immunodeficiency. Germline loops: CDR1 DFQATT, CDR2 SNEGSKA (reference sequence). There are 14 residues in the CDR3. Trimming removed 5 bases from V and 0 bases from J, with 14 bases in between. Patients and controls were mostly of Caucasian heritage. Each donor provided roughly 5 to 8 ml of heparinized whole blood. This clone has at least ten counts. The read gets to within 3 residues of the CDR3 end, and the germline J gene fills in the rest. Equal genomic DNA amounts from CVID and control samples were sequenced. Generated by immunoSEQ multiplex PCR, the TCRdb table keeps only in-frame clones and is missing some. The data show more than 30,000 clones, with none appearing a single time.

This rearrangement joins TRBV20-1 to TRBJ2-7; D is undetermined. The receptor was isolated from a person aged 18 to 75 in good health. Sequenced input: peripheral blood mononuclear cells. The CDR3: CSAPPLASSYEQYF. The covered CDR3 bases are TGCAGTGCTCCCCCTCTGGCTAGCTCCTACGAG.